This T cell receptor (beta chain) came from a study of blood T cell repertoires in COVID-19. At the level of the study: COVID-19 samples, acute and convalescent, were from the United States, Italy and Spain. In each case, the material was cDNA or gDNA derived from T cells, B-cell-depleted T cells, or PBMCs.

Original analysis: Estimation of nucleated cell counts was performed using reference gene primer amplification. The method was immunoSEQ multiplex PCR; TCRdb's version includes in-frame clones alone and lacks a portion of them. Clone size and the V and J calls come from that table; the DNA yielded D and trimming. This sample carries around 300,000 clones, 85% of them seen once, and the ten largest clones take approximately 7.9%. After removal of 4 bases from V and 2 bases from J, the junction contained 8 bases not matched to a gene. Germline assignment: CDR1 SGDLS and CDR2 YYNGEE. CDR3 length equals 16 residues.

The chain employs TRBV9 and TRBJ2-1, with 8 bases identical to TRBD2. The clonotype was recovered from a human donor in a cohort sampled during active COVID-19. Sequencing used peripheral blood. CDR3 DNA: TGTGCCAGCAGCCCCCGGGGGCGGGGGGCCTACAATGAGCAGTTCTTC. Its translation is CASSPRGRGAYNEQFF.